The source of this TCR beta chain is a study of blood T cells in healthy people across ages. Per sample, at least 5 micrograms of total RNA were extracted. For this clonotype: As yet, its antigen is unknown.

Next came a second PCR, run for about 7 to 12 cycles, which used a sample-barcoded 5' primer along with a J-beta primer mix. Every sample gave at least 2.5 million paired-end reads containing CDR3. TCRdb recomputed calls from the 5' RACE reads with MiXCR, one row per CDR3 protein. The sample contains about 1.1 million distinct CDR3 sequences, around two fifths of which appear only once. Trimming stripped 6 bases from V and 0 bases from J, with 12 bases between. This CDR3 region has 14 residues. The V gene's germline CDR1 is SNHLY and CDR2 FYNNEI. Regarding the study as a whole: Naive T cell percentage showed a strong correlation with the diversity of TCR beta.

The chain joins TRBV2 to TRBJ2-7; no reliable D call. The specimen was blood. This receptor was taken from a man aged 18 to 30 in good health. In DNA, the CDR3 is TGTGCCAGCAGGGAGACTGTCCTCTCCTACGAGCAGTACTTC. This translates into CASRETVLSYEQYF. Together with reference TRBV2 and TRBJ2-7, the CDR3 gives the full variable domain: EPEVTQTPSHQVTQMGQEVILRCVPISNHLYFYWYRQILGQKVEFLVSFYNNEISEKSEIFDDQFSVERPDGSNFTLKIRSTKLEDSAMYFCASRETVLSYEQYFGPGTRLTVT.